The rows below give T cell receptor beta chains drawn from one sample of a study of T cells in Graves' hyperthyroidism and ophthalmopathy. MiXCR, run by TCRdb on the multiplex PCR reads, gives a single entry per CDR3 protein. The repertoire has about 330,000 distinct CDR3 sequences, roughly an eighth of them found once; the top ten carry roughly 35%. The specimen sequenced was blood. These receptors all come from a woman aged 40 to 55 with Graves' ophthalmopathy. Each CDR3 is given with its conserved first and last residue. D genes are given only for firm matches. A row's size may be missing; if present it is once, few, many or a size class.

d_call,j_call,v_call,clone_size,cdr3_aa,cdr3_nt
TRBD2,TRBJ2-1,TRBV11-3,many,CASSLVVGTGGDNEQFF,TGTGCCAGCAGCTTAGTAGTAGGGACGGGGGGAGACAATGAGCAGTTCTTC
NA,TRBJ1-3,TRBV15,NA,CATSRSRALLTMPERNTIYF,TGTGCCACCAGCAGGTCGAGGGCCCTTCTGACAATGCCCGAGAGAAACACCATATATTTT
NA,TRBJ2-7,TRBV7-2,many,CASSLVDRIPYEQYF,TGTGCCAGCAGCTTGGTTGACAGGATCCCCTACGAGCAGTACTTC
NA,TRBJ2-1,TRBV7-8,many,CASSSSRQVSYNEQFF,TGTGCCAGCAGCTCCTCCCGACAGGTCTCCTACAATGAGCAGTTCTTC
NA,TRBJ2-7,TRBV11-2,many,CASSFRISGPGVSYEQYF,TGTGCCAGCAGCTTCCGGATAAGCGGTCCGGGAGTCTCCTACGAGCAGTACTTC
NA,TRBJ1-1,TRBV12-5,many,CASGLAPTGNTEAFF,TGTGCTAGTGGTTTGGCCCCGACAGGAAACACTGAAGCTTTCTTT
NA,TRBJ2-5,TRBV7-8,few,CASSLVGVRRIRETQYF,TGTGCCAGCAGCTTGGTAGGAGTACGCAGGATTAGGGAGACCCAGTACTTC
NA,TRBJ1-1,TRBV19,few,CASNSRVTEAFF,TGTGCCAGCAATAGCAGGGTCACTGAAGCTTTCTTT
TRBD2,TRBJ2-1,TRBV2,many,CASSESGGIYNEQFF,TGTGCCAGCAGTGAATCGGGGGGGATTTACAATGAGCAGTTCTTC
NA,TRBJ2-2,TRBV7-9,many,CASSFGSRRAGELFF,TGTGCCAGCAGCTTCGGCTCTAGGAGGGCCGGGGAGCTGTTTTTT
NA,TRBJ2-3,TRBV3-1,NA,CASSLQPDTDTQYF,TGTGCCAGCAGCCTTCAGCCTGACACAGATACGCAGTATTTT
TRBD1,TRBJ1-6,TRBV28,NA,CASRTRTGPTSSYNSPLHF,TGTGCCAGCAGGACCAGGACAGGGCCGACCAGCTCCTATAATTCACCCCTCCACTTT
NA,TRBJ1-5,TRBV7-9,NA,CASSLGKQDWGSQPQHF,TGTGCCAGCAGCCTAGGAAAACAGGACTGGGGCAGCCAGCCCCAGCATTTT
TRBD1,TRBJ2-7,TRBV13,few,CASQRTGEYEQYF,TGTGCCAGCCAAAGGACAGGGGAATACGAGCAGTACTTC
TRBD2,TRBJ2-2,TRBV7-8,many,CASSLEWGRREGPTGELFF,TGTGCCAGCAGCTTGGAGTGGGGGAGGCGGGAGGGCCCCACCGGGGAGCTGTTTTTT
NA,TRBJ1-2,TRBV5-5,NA,CASRISQTGLYGYTF,TGTGCCAGCAGAATCTCCCAGACAGGCCTTTATGGCTACACCTTC
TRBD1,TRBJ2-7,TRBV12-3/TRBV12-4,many,CASSSGTGVRYEQYF,TGTGCCAGCAGTTCTGGGACAGGGGTTCGGTACGAGCAGTACTTC
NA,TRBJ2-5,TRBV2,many,CASSGGSTKTQYF,TGTGCCAGCAGTGGAGGATCAACCAAGACCCAGTACTTC
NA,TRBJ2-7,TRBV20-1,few,CSALRGTHSYEQYF,TGCAGTGCCCTGCGGGGCACCCACTCCTACGAGCAGTACTTC
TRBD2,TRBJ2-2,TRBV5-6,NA,CASSLMTGGSGELFF,TGTGCCAGCAGCTTGATGACGGGAGGGTCCGGGGAGCTGTTTTTT
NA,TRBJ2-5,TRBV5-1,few,CASRLGGARTSTQYF,TGCGCCAGCCGTTTAGGAGGGGCGAGAACAAGTACCCAGTACTTC
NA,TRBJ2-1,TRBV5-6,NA,CASSLWGGNEQFF,TGTGCCAGCAGCTTGTGGGGAGGCAATGAGCAGTTCTTC
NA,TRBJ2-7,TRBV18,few,CASSGSKDPYEQYF,TGTGCCAGCTCAGGTAGCAAAGACCCCTACGAGCAGTACTTC
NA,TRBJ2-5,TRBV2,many,CASSFGNKETQYF,TGTGCCAGCAGCTTCGGAAATAAAGAGACCCAGTACTTC
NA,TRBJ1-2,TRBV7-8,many,CASSLMSQSGYTF,TGTGCCAGCAGCTTAATGTCTCAGTCTGGCTACACCTTC
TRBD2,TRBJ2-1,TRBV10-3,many,CAIKRDGGTYNEQFF,TGTGCCATCAAGAGGGACGGGGGGACCTACAATGAGCAGTTCTTC
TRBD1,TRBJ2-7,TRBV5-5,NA,CASSLANRGTLSYEQYF,TGTGCCAGCAGCTTGGCTAACAGGGGCACCCTCTCCTACGAGCAGTACTTC
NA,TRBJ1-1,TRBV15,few,CATSNGQIWGAQAFF,TGTGCCACCAGCAACGGGCAAATATGGGGGGCGCAAGCTTTCTTT
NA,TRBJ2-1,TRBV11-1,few,CASSLVTVPGNEQFF,TGTGCCAGCAGCTTAGTAACGGTCCCTGGGAATGAGCAGTTCTTC
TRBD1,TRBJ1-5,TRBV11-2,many,CASSLGTGLQPQHF,TGTGCCAGCAGCTTAGGGACAGGGCTACAGCCCCAGCATTTT
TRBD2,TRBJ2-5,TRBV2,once,CASKRTSGGGTQYF,TGTGCCAGCAAAAGGACTAGCGGGGGTGGGACCCAGTACTTC
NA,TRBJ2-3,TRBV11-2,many,CASSPIRTAGDTQYF,TGTGCCAGCAGCCCAATCAGGACGGCCGGAGATACGCAGTATTTT
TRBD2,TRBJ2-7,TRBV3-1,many,CASSQINSGSSEQYF,TGTGCCAGCAGCCAAATTAATAGCGGGAGTTCTGAGCAGTACTTC
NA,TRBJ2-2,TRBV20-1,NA,CSASTGFTGELFF,TGCAGTGCTAGTACAGGGTTCACCGGGGAGCTGTTTTTT
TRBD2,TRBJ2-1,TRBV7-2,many,CASSPSLPGTSYNEQFF,TGTGCCAGCAGTCCATCCCTCCCCGGGACTAGTTACAATGAGCAGTTCTTC
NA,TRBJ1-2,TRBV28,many,CASSKGRDYGYTF,TGTGCCAGCAGTAAAGGACGGGACTATGGCTACACCTTC
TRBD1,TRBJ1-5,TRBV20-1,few,CSARDSDRAAGSNQPQHF,TGCAGTGCTAGAGACTCGGACAGGGCTGCGGGTAGCAATCAGCCCCAGCATTTT
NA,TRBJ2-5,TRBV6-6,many,CASSYSETQYF,TGTGCCAGCAGTTACTCGGAGACCCAGTACTTC
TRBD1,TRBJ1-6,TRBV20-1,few,CSARDNQGGSPLHF,TGCAGTGCTAGAGATAACCAGGGGGGGTCACCCCTCCACTTT
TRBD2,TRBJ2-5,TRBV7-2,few,CASSLRIAGNSGTQYF,TGTGCCAGCAGCTTAAGGATAGCGGGGAACTCAGGGACCCAGTACTTC
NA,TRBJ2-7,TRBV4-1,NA,CASSQDPAAVYEQYF,TGCGCCAGCAGCCAAGATCCTGCGGCGGTCTACGAGCAGTACTTC
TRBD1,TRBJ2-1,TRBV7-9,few,CASAGQGASNEQFF,TGTGCCAGCGCCGGTCAGGGGGCGAGTAATGAGCAGTTCTTC
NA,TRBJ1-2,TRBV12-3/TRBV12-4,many,CASSFSIYSYGYTF,TGTGCCAGCAGTTTTTCTATATACAGCTATGGCTACACCTTC
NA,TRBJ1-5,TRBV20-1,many,CSARGGSQPQHF,TGCAGTGCTAGAGGGGGGAGCCAGCCCCAGCATTTT
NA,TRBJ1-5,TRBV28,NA,CASSSDRGTYSNQPQHF,TGTGCCAGCAGTTCGGACCGGGGCACATATAGCAATCAGCCCCAGCATTTT
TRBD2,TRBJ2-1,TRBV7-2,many,CASSPASGGYNEQFF,TGTGCCAGCAGCCCCGCTAGCGGGGGGTACAATGAGCAGTTCTTC
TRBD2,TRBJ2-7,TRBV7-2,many,CASSLIATSGRSYEQYF,TGTGCCAGCAGCTTAATTGCGACTAGCGGGCGCTCCTACGAGCAGTACTTC
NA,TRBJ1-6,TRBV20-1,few,CSAPDTYNSPLHF,TGCAGTGCTCCGGACACTTATAATTCACCCCTCCACTTT
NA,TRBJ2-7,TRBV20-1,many,CSTGTDPGDEQYF,TGCAGCACGGGTACAGACCCTGGGGACGAGCAGTACTTC
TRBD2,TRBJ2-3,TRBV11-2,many,CASSLEPTGGRGDTQYF,TGTGCCAGCAGCTTAGAACCAACGGGAGGGCGAGGGGATACGCAGTATTTT
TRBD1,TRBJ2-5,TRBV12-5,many,CASGFSRGTGLQETQYF,TGTGCTAGTGGTTTCTCCCGAGGGACAGGGCTTCAAGAGACCCAGTACTTC